These T cell receptor beta chains were read from a single sample in a study of blood T cell repertoires in COVID-19. Some clones are missing from TCRdb's copy, which holds only in-frame ones; the method was immunoSEQ multiplex PCR. The sample yields hundreds of thousands of clones, about four fifths seen once. What was sequenced was PBMCs or T cells enriched from blood (not recorded which). The receptors were gathered from a man aged 40-55 years who had been exposed to COVID-19. CDR3s include the opening cysteine and the closing phenylalanine or tryptophan. D genes are given only for firm matches. Expanded clones get a size class; other rows say once, few or many, or leave the size out.

NA,TRBJ1-2,TRBV6-5,TRBD1,TGTGCCAGCAGACGCAAAACAGGGGTCGGCTATGGCTACACCTTC,CASRRKTGVGYGYTF
NA,TRBJ2-1,TRBV24-1,NA,TGTGCCACCAGTGCCCCGATACTGGATGAGCAGTTCTTC,CATSAPILDEQFF
few,TRBJ2-1,TRBV3-1/TRBV3-2,NA,TGTGCCAGCAGCCCCGGACTACGCAATGAGCAGTTCTTC,CASSPGLRNEQFF
NA,TRBJ2-7,TRBV15,TRBD2,TGTGCCACCAGCAGAGTAGCGGGAGGGCCCCACGAGCAGTACTTC,CATSRVAGGPHEQYF
few,TRBJ2-7,TRBV5-4,TRBD2,TGTGCCAGCAGCTTTCAAGCGGGAGGAGGCTACGAGCAGTACTTC,CASSFQAGGGYEQYF
once,TRBJ2-3,TRBV5-1,NA,TGCGCCAGCAGATTCGGGGAGGCGAGAACAGATACGCAGTATTTT,CASRFGEARTDTQYF
NA,TRBJ1-5,TRBV15,NA,TGTGCCACCAGCAGAGAGTCCCTTAATCAGCCCCAGCATTTT,CATSRESLNQPQHF
NA,TRBJ2-3,TRBV10-2,NA,TGCGCCAGCAGGGCTCCTCGACTGACTAGCACAGATACGCAGTATTTT,CASRAPRLTSTDTQYF
NA,TRBJ1-1,TRBV7-7,NA,TGTGCTAGCACCGCATACGGGGGGAACACTGAAGCTTTCTTT,CASTAYGGNTEAFF
NA,TRBJ2-2,TRBV29-1,NA,TGCAGCGCCCGGGAAGGGAAGGACACCGGGGAGCTGTTTTTT,CSAREGKDTGELFF
few,TRBJ1-4,TRBV15,NA,TGTGCCACCAGCAGAGATCCGGGAGGGGATGAAAAACTGTTTTTT,CATSRDPGGDEKLFF
few,TRBJ2-3,TRBV7-6,NA,TGTGCCAGCAGCTTACTTGTGACCGGGGATACGCAGTATTTT,CASSLLVTGDTQYF
NA,TRBJ1-6,TRBV9,TRBD1,TGTGCCAGCAGCGTAGGACAGGGTCCGGAATCACCCCTCCACTTT,CASSVGQGPESPLHF
NA,TRBJ2-3,TRBV7-3,TRBD2,TGTGCCAGCAGCTGGATCTCACACCCCTCAAACGAGCGGGGCGTTGGAACAGATACGCAGTATTTT,CASSWISHPSNERGVGTDTQYF
NA,TRBJ1-3,TRBV3-1/TRBV3-2,NA,TGTGCCAGCAGCTTGACTCTGTCCTCTGGAAACACCATATATTTT,CASSLTLSSGNTIYF
NA,TRBJ1-6,TRBV11-3,TRBD1,TGTGCCAGCAGCTCAGGACAGGGGGAAATGCCACCCCTCCACTTT,CASSSGQGEMPPLHF
few,TRBJ2-7,TRBV10-2,NA,TGCGCCAGCAGTGAAAACGGGCAGTACTTC,CASSENGQYF
once,TRBJ1-5,TRBV7-9,TRBD1,TGTGCCAGCATAGGACAGGGGGCCATCCGGGCATATAGCAATCAGCCCCAGCATTTT,CASIGQGAIRAYSNQPQHF
NA,TRBJ1-5,TRBV19,NA,TGTGCCAGTAGTACCATCCCCCCCAATCAGCCCCAGCATTTT,CASSTIPPNQPQHF
NA,TRBJ1-3,TRBV5-4,TRBD1,TGTGCCAGCAGCACGGACAGGACTACCGGAAACACCATATATTTT,CASSTDRTTGNTIYF
NA,TRBJ1-5,TRBV19,NA,TGTGCCAGTAGTATAATGTGGGGGAGGAATCAGCCCCAGCATTTT,CASSIMWGRNQPQHF
NA,TRBJ1-2,TRBV20-1,NA,TGCAGTGCTAGTGAGGGGAGGAGCCGGCATGGCTACACCTTC,CSASEGRSRHGYTF
NA,TRBJ1-5,TRBV18,NA,TGTGCCAGCTCACTGGATTTGAGGAATCAGCCCCAGCATTTT,CASSLDLRNQPQHF
NA,TRBJ2-2,TRBV12-5,TRBD2,TGTGCTAGTGGCCCCACTAGCGGGAGGGTGCGCACCGGGGAGCTGTTTTTT,CASGPTSGRVRTGELFF
NA,TRBJ2-1,TRBV11-2,TRBD2,TGTGCCAGCAGCTCACGGCTAGGGACTAGCGCACATGAGCAGTTCTTC,CASSSRLGTSAHEQFF
NA,TRBJ1-1,TRBV10-2,NA,TGCGCCAGCAGTGATTCAGGGGCTGAAACTGAAGCTTTCTTT,CASSDSGAETEAFF
NA,TRBJ1-2,TRBV5-8,TRBD1,TGTGCCAGCATCGCCGGGACAGGGGCTACCTATGGCTACACCTTC,CASIAGTGATYGYTF
NA,TRBJ2-3,TRBV20-1,NA,TGCAGTGCTAGTCCAAAGGTTAGCCTGCACGGAGATACGCAGTATTTT,CSASPKVSLHGDTQYF
NA,TRBJ2-3,TRBV2,TRBD2,TGTGCCAGCAAAGCGGGAGAGTCCACAGATACGCAGTATTTT,CASKAGESTDTQYF
NA,TRBJ1-2,TRBV6-5,NA,TGTGCCAGCAGTCGAACGGGACTGCAGACCTATGGCTACACCTTC,CASSRTGLQTYGYTF
many,TRBJ2-2,TRBV3-1/TRBV3-2,TRBD2,TGTGCCAGCAGCCACAGCGGGAGATCGAACACCGGGGAGCTGTTTTTT,CASSHSGRSNTGELFF
NA,TRBJ2-2,TRBV2,TRBD2,TGTGCCAGCAATCTAGGAAGCGGGAGCGTCGGCGGGGAGCTGTTTTTT,CASNLGSGSVGGELFF
NA,TRBJ2-1,TRBV7-9,NA,TGTGCCAGCAGCCCATGGGCCGGAGGCGGGGGCATGACCAATGAGCAGTTCTTC,CASSPWAGGGGMTNEQFF
NA,TRBJ1-2,TRBV21-1,NA,TGTGCCAGCAGCCGGACCCGACAGGGGATCATCTATGGCTACACCTTC,CASSRTRQGIIYGYTF
NA,TRBJ2-5,TRBV11-2,TRBD1,TGTGCCAGCAGCTTATCCGGACAGGGGTCGGAGACCCAGTACTTC,CASSLSGQGSETQYF
NA,TRBJ2-3,TRBV12-3/TRBV12-4,NA,TGTGCCAGCAGTTCCGGGACTCCCACGCAGTATTTT,CASSSGTPTQYF
NA,TRBJ2-6,TRBV19,NA,TGTGCCAGTAGTATTAGGGGATCTGGGGCCAACGTCCTGACTTTC,CASSIRGSGANVLTF
NA,TRBJ2-3,TRBV5-1,TRBD2,TGCGCCAGCAGCTTTAGCGGGAGTACAGATACGCAGTATTTT,CASSFSGSTDTQYF
NA,TRBJ2-1,TRBV24-1,NA,TGTGCCACCAGCCAAGCTACTAGCAATGGTGTTCACAATGAGCAGTTCTTC,CATSQATSNGVHNEQFF
NA,TRBJ1-2,TRBV7-9,TRBD1,TGTGCCAGCAGCCCCAACAGAGACAGGGAGACTGGCTACACCTTC,CASSPNRDRETGYTF
NA,TRBJ2-3,TRBV5-1,NA,TGCGCCAGCAGCTTGTTAGGACATAACACAGATACGCAGTATTTT,CASSLLGHNTDTQYF
NA,TRBJ2-1,TRBV6-5,NA,TGTGCCAGCAGTCCTCGGTCCCTATCCTACAATGAGCAGTTCTTC,CASSPRSLSYNEQFF
NA,TRBJ2-4,TRBV18,TRBD2,TGTGCCAGCTCACCACCGACTAGCGTGGGAAACATTCAGTACTTC,CASSPPTSVGNIQYF
NA,TRBJ1-1,TRBV19,NA,TGTGCCAGTAGTATAGACGGGGGATCGAACACTGAAGCTTTCTTT,CASSIDGGSNTEAFF
NA,TRBJ1-5,TRBV19,TRBD1,TGTGCCAGTAGCCAAGACAGGGATCAGCCCCAGCATTTT,CASSQDRDQPQHF
NA,TRBJ2-3,TRBV5-1,TRBD2,TGCGCCAGCAGCTTAGGACTAGCGGGGGCATGGGATACGCAGTATTTT,CASSLGLAGAWDTQYF
NA,TRBJ1-1,TRBV10-3,TRBD1,TGTGCCACGAGGAGGACAGGGCTGAACACTGAAGCTTTCTTT,CATRRTGLNTEAFF